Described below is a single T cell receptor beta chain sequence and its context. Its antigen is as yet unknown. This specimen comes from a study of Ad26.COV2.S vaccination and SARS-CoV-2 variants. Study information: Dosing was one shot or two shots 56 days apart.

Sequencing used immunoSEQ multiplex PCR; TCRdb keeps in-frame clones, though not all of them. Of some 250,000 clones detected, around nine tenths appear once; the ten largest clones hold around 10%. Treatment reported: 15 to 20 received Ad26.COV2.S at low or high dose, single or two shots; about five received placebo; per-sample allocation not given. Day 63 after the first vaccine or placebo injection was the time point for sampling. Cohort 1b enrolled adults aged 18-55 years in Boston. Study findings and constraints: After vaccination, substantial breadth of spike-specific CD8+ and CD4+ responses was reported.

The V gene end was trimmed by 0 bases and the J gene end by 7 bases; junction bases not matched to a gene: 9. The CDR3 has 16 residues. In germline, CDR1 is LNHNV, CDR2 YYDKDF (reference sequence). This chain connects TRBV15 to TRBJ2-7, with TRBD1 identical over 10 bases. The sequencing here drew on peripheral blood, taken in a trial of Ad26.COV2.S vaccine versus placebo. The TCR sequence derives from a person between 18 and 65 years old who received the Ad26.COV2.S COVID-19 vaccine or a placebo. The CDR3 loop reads CATSRDMDRGYSEQYF. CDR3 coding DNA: TGTGCCACCAGCAGAGATATGGACAGGGGGTATAGTGAGCAGTACTTC.